This T cell receptor (beta chain) was recorded in a study of blood T cell repertoires in COVID-19. Study overall: Specimens from acute and convalescent COVID-19 originated in the United States, Italy and Spain. Sample material is recorded as cDNA or gDNA derived from T cells, B-cell-depleted T cells, or PBMCs.

Seattle's enrolled individuals joined amid active infection and were then monitored longitudinally. Germline assignment: CDR1 SQVTM and CDR2 ANQGSEA. Deletions cut 5 bases from V and 3 bases from J, with 8 bases between. This CDR3 is built from 12 residues. In the original workflow: Estimation of nucleated cell counts was performed using reference gene primer amplification. Sequenced by immunoSEQ multiplex PCR; TCRdb stores in-frame clones only, minus some. Clone size and V and J calls were adopted from that table, with D and trimming inferred from the DNA. The repertoire has about 210,000 clones, 75% to 85% of them found once; the top ten carry about 2.4%.

The material sequenced was peripheral blood. The sequence came from a woman in her 70s with COVID-19, enrolled during active disease. The chain couples TRBV29-1 to TRBJ1-5; D is possibly TRBD1 (5 bases). Written as DNA, the CDR3 is TGCAGCGTTCAGGGTTACAATCAGCCCCAGCATTTT. This translates into CSVQGYNQPQHF.